A single sample gave rise to the 11 T cell receptor beta chains below, sequenced in a study of CD8 T cells in Susac syndrome. Reverse transcription of roughly 0.45 to 1 ug RNA was performed with random hexamers. TCRdb re-analysed the immunoSEQ multiplex PCR reads in MiXCR, keeping a single row per CDR3 protein. The sample carries some 100,000 distinct CDR3 sequences, just under 95% recorded once. Sequencing was performed on CD8+ T cells from PBMCs. Every receptor here comes from a human donor in good health.

The chain links TRBV10-3 to TRBJ2-7; tentatively, D is TRBD1 or TRBD2 (5 bases each). With 0 bases removed from V and 5 bases from J, the gap between germline ends came to 5 bases. CDR3 length equals 12 residues. Germline assignment: CDR1 ENHRY and CDR2 SYGVKD. The CDR3 here is CAISESGDEQYF. CDR3 nucleotides: TGTGCCATCAGTGAGTCGGGGGACGAGCAGTACTTC.

The rearrangement links TRBV4-3 to TRBJ2-7; a weak D match, TRBD2 (6 bases). CDR3 length: 14 amino acids. CDR1 is LGHNA and CDR2 is YSLEER in the germline V gene. Trimming pared 0 bases from V and 5 bases from J, leaving 11 bases between. For the CDR3, the DNA is TGCGCCAGCAGCCAAGACGCAGGGACTCACGAGCAGTACTTC. Translation: CASSQDAGTHEQYF.

A single count supports this clonotype. V and J are TRBV12-3 or TRBV12-4 and TRBJ1-1; D not certain. Trimming took 5 bases from V and 0 from J, leaving 13 bases between them. CDR3 length: 15 residues. The CDR3 coding sequence is TGTGCCAGCAGTGGTGCAGGAAATCTGAACACTGAAGCTTTCTTT. Translation gives CASSGAGNLNTEAFF.

The V and J genes are TRBV18 and TRBJ2-1; the D gene is possibly TRBD2 (6 bases). This CDR3 is 15 amino acids long. V dropped 0 bases and J dropped 7 bases, with 13 bases sitting between them. Germline CDR1 KGHSH, CDR2 LQKENI. The chain's CDR3 is CASSPPGGLVNEQFF. As DNA, the CDR3 is TGTGCCAGCTCACCACCCGGGGGATTGGTTAATGAGCAGTTCTTC.

The chain combines TRBV6-2 or TRBV6-3 with TRBJ2-7, with 7 bases identical to TRBD2. Germline V lookup: CDR1 MNHEY, CDR2 SVGEGT. CDR3 length equals 14 residues. Trimming removed 2 bases from V and 0 bases from J; junction bases left unmatched: 1. The CDR3 DNA is TGTGCCAGCAGTTACGCGGGAGACTCCTACGAGCAGTACTTC. This codes for CASSYAGDSYEQYF.

This clonotype has a single count. The V call is TRBV5-6, the J call TRBJ2-4; D ambiguous. V was trimmed by 4 bases and J by 8 bases, leaving 13 bases between them. Germline values: CDR1 SGHDT, CDR2 YYEEEE. This CDR3 has 13 amino acids. The chain's CDR3 is CASSATSRDIQYF. The CDR3 DNA follows: TGTGCCAGCAGCGCGACCTCACGGGACATTCAGTACTTC.

The V and J genes are TRBV20-1 and TRBJ2-5, with TRBD2 matching 9 bases. The CDR3 is made up of 16 amino acids. Germline loops: CDR1 DFQATT, CDR2 SNEGSKA (reference sequence). With V trimmed by 6 bases and J by 2 bases, 13 bases remained unmatched. CDR3 in amino acids: CSALSGSTFEQETQYF. Written as DNA, the CDR3 is TGCAGTGCCCTTAGCGGGAGCACTTTCGAACAAGAGACCCAGTACTTC.

The J gene is TRBJ2-3, the V gene TRBV12-3 or TRBV12-4; TRBD2 agrees at 15 bases. CDR3 size: 18 residues. Trimming took 6 bases from V and 2 from J; bases not matched to a gene: 9. CDR3 sequence: CASRPPGLAGGPTDTQYF. In DNA, the CDR3 is TGTGCCAGCAGGCCTCCGGGACTAGCGGGAGGCCCCACAGATACGCAGTATTTT.

The rearrangement uses TRBV7-2 and TRBJ2-7; 7 bases fit TRBD1. The germline gives CDR1 SGHTA, CDR2 FQGNSA. The CDR3 consists of 16 residues. V shed 4 bases, J shed 4 bases, and the junction held 13 bases outside the gene matches. CDR3 protein: CASSSGTALMGYEQYF. CDR3 coding DNA: TGTGCCAGCAGCTCCGGGACAGCTTTAATGGGATACGAGCAGTACTTC.

This chain connects TRBV7-9 to TRBJ2-7; maybe TRBD1 (5 bases). The V end lost 4 bases, the J end lost 12 bases, and 19 bases lay between the germline ends. Germline loops: CDR1 SEHNR, CDR2 FQNEAQ (reference sequence). This CDR3 is 13 amino acids long. The CDR3 nucleotides are TGTGCCAGCAGCTCCAACCGACAGCGTGTTCTGTACTTC. Its translation is CASSSNRQRVLYF.

V usage is TRBV6-5 and J usage is TRBJ2-7; a weak D match, TRBD2 (5 bases). This CDR3 has 18 amino acids. The germline gives CDR1 MNHEY, CDR2 SVGAGI. Trimming removed 4 bases at V and 3 bases at J, with 25 bases between. The CDR3 nucleotides read TGTGCCAGCAGTTCTTTAGATGGAGCGGCACTGTCCCACTACGAGCAGTACTTC. Its translation is CASSSLDGAALSHYEQYF.